The 12 T cell receptor beta chains below all came from one sample that was sequenced in a study of blood T cell repertoires in COVID-19. Clones were sequenced by immunoSEQ multiplex PCR, and TCRdb holds only the in-frame ones, with some missing. The sample includes 40,000 to 45,000 clones, about nine tenths of them seen just once. Sequences were obtained from peripheral blood. The receptors here all came from a human donor in a cohort sampled during active COVID-19.

The chain joins TRBV3-1 (or the pseudogene TRBV3-2) to TRBJ2-1; D is possibly TRBD2 (6 bases). The CDR3 consists of 15 residues. Trimming removed 3 bases at V and 10 bases at J, with 19 bases between. CDR1 and CDR2 (germline): LGHDT, YNNKEL (reference sequence). The CDR3 region is CASSHQTSGRSEQFF. DNA for the CDR3: TGTGCCAGCAGCCACCAGACTAGTGGGCGGAGCGAGCAGTTCTTC.

This chain uses TRBV2 with TRBJ2-5; D is perhaps TRBD2 (6 bases). Trimming removed 8 bases from V and 4 bases from J, with 8 bases in between. The CDR3 consists of 11 residues. Looked up from germline, CDR1 is SNHLY and CDR2 is FYNNEI. The CDR3 loop reads CASRGIETQYF. DNA for the CDR3: TGTGCCAGCCGGGGGATAGAGACCCAGTACTTC. The variable domain in full, completed from reference TRBV2 and TRBJ2-5, reads EPEVTQTPSHQVTQMGQEVILRCVPISNHLYFYWYRQILGQKVEFLVSFYNNEISEKSEIFDDQFSVERPDGSNFTLKIRSTKLEDSAMYFCASRGIETQYFGPGTRLLVL.

J is TRBJ1-2 and V is TRBV10-3; 8 nucleotides agree with TRBD1. The V gene end was trimmed by 3 bases and the J gene end by 7 bases; junction bases not matched to a gene: 7. CDR3 length: 14 residues. CDR1 and CDR2 from the germline V gene are ENHRY and SYGVKD. CDR3 DNA: TGTGCCATCAGTGACCGCGGACAGGGTAGTGGCTACACCTTC. Its protein product is CAISDRGQGSGYTF.

The V call is TRBV7-2, the J call TRBJ2-2; TRBD1 aligns across 8 bases. CDR3 size: 14 residues. The germline V gene has CDR1 SGHTA and CDR2 FQGNSA. Trimming cost V 8 bases and J 4 bases; bases outside gene matches: 6. DNA for the CDR3: TGTGCCAGCCAAACGGACAGGGCCACCGGGGAGCTGTTTTTT. Translating gives CASQTDRATGELFF.

The V gene is TRBV5-6, the J gene TRBJ2-3; TRBD2 matches at 8 bases. Trimming took 5 bases from V and 2 from J; bases not matched to a gene: 10. Germline-derived CDR1 and CDR2 are SGHDT and YYEEEE. The CDR3 has 16 residues. The CDR3 nucleotides are TGTGCCAGCAGAACAAGGGTTAGCGGGACCACAGATACGCAGTATTTT. It translates to CASRTRVSGTTDTQYF.

CDR3 in amino acids: CASIKESSTDTQYF. In nucleotides, the CDR3 is TGTGCCAGCATAAAGGAGTCTAGCACAGATACGCAGTATTTT. The chain employs TRBV2 and TRBJ2-3; no clear D. V lost 7 bases to trimming and J lost 0 bases, with 11 bases between them. CDR1 is SNHLY, CDR2 FYNNEI, per germline. CDR3 size: 14 residues.

The chain has TRBV5-1 and TRBJ1-2; D is possibly TRBD1 (5 bases). The V end lost 2 bases, the J end lost 8 bases, and 7 bases lay between the germline ends. Germline V gene data show CDR1 as SGHRS and CDR2 as YFSETQ. The CDR3 has 11 amino acids. CDR3 DNA: TGCGCCAGCAGCTTCCAGGGAGGCTACACCTTC. Amino acid sequence: CASSFQGGYTF.

This clone was recorded once. The gene calls are TRBV27 and TRBJ2-7; 7 nucleotides align to TRBD1. Per germline, CDR1 MNHEY and CDR2 SMNVEV (reference sequence). The CDR3 has 12 residues. Here the CDR3 reads CAVRQGPGEQYF. The CDR3 bases are TGTGCAGTGCGACAGGGACCGGGCGAGCAGTACTTC.

The chain links TRBV6-6 to TRBJ1-5; tentative D call: TRBD1 (6 bases). Looked up from germline, CDR1 is MNHNY and CDR2 is SVGAGI (reference sequence). The germline V and J ends were trimmed by 7 bases and 0 bases, with 13 bases remaining between them. The CDR3 spans 15 residues. In DNA, the CDR3 is TGTGCCAGCATCTTGGACAGCTATAGCAATCAGCCCCAGCATTTT. This translates into CASILDSYSNQPQHF.

This rearrangement joins TRBV4-2 to TRBJ1-4, with 9 bases matching TRBD1. V lost 2 bases to trimming and J lost 3 bases; unmatched junction nucleotides: 4. Germline CDR1 reads LGHNA; CDR2 reads YNFKEQ. CDR3 length: 16 residues. The CDR3 coding sequence is TGTGCCAGCAGCCAACCCGGGACAGGGTCTAATGAAAAACTGTTTTTT. Translated, it gives CASSQPGTGSNEKLFF.

V and J are TRBV6-2 or TRBV6-3 and TRBJ1-5; 8 nucleotides align to TRBD1. After removal of 2 bases from V and 6 bases from J, the junction contained 6 bases not matched to a gene. CDR1 and CDR2 from the germline V gene are MNHEY and SVGEGT. The CDR3 spans 15 residues. In nucleotides, the CDR3 is TGTGCCAGCAGTTACCAGGGGGCTGGCGGTCAGCCCCAGCATTTT. It encodes CASSYQGAGGQPQHF.

This chain links TRBV10-3 with TRBJ1-5; D gene ambiguous. Germline V lookup: CDR1 ENHRY, CDR2 SYGVKD. The V and J ends lost 8 bases and 4 bases respectively, with 15 bases between them. The CDR3 contains 14 residues. The CDR3 nucleotides read TGTGCCATCGCCGAGGGCGGCCTTAATCAGCCCCAGCATTTT. Its translation is CAIAEGGLNQPQHF.